Listed below are T cell receptor beta chains from one sample, sequenced in a study of T cells in Graves' hyperthyroidism and ophthalmopathy. TCRdb reprocessed the multiplex PCR reads with MiXCR, giving one entry per CDR3 protein. Here the sample spans more than 300,000 distinct CDR3 sequences, about a fifth being singletons. Sequenced sample: blood. The receptors come from a man aged 18 to 30 with Graves' ophthalmopathy. CDR3s include the opening cysteine and the closing phenylalanine or tryptophan. D genes are given only for firm matches. A clone size is listed for some rows: how often the clone was seen (once, few, many), or a class if it is expanded.

clone_size: many; d_call: -; v_call: TRBV6-1; j_call: TRBJ1-1; cdr3_nt: TGTGCCAGCAGTGACCTACAGGGTCGCACTGAAGCTTTCTTT; cdr3_aa: CASSDLQGRTEAFF
clone_size: few; d_call: -; v_call: TRBV19; j_call: TRBJ1-3; cdr3_nt: TGTGCCAGTAGTTTCGACAGAAGCTCTGGAAACACCATATATTTT; cdr3_aa: CASSFDRSSGNTIYF
clone_size: -; d_call: TRBD1; v_call: TRBV7-9; j_call: TRBJ1-2; cdr3_nt: TGTGCCAGCAGCTTCCGGGACAGGAACTATGGCTACACCTTC; cdr3_aa: CASSFRDRNYGYTF
clone_size: many; d_call: -; v_call: TRBV7-2; j_call: TRBJ1-3; cdr3_nt: TGTGCCAGCAGCTTACAACAGGACTACTCTGGAAACACCATATATTTT; cdr3_aa: CASSLQQDYSGNTIYF
clone_size: many; d_call: TRBD1; v_call: TRBV5-1; j_call: TRBJ1-6; cdr3_nt: TGCGCCAGCAGCTTGGGGGGACAGGGCCGTTCACCCCTCCACTTT; cdr3_aa: CASSLGGQGRSPLHF
clone_size: few; d_call: -; v_call: TRBV7-9; j_call: TRBJ1-2; cdr3_nt: TGTGCCAGCAGCTTAGCACAGTTTTATGGCTACACCTTC; cdr3_aa: CASSLAQFYGYTF
clone_size: -; d_call: -; v_call: TRBV20-1; j_call: TRBJ1-2; cdr3_nt: TGCAGTGCTAGGGACGGGGGTGGCTACACCTTC; cdr3_aa: CSARDGGGYTF
clone_size: many; d_call: -; v_call: TRBV6-5; j_call: TRBJ2-5; cdr3_nt: TGTGCCAGCAGTTACCGACGGCAGGGGTTCTGGACCCAGTACTTC; cdr3_aa: CASSYRRQGFWTQYF
clone_size: many; d_call: TRBD1; v_call: TRBV27; j_call: TRBJ1-2; cdr3_nt: TGTGCCAGCAGTTTTAGGACAGGGAGGGATGGCTACACCTTC; cdr3_aa: CASSFRTGRDGYTF
clone_size: many; d_call: -; v_call: TRBV2; j_call: TRBJ1-6; cdr3_nt: TGTGCCGCACTCCCTTTGGGACAATCAAATTCACCCCTCCACTTT; cdr3_aa: CAALPLGQSNSPLHF
clone_size: many; d_call: -; v_call: TRBV28; j_call: TRBJ2-7; cdr3_nt: TGTGCCAGCAGCAAAGACAGGACCCCAACCTACGAGCAGTACTTC; cdr3_aa: CASSKDRTPTYEQYF
clone_size: -; d_call: TRBD2; v_call: TRBV7-9; j_call: TRBJ2-3; cdr3_nt: TGTGCCAGCAGTCGGGACTCTAGCGGGGGGAACGCAGATACGCAGTATTTT; cdr3_aa: CASSRDSSGGNADTQYF
clone_size: -; d_call: TRBD1; v_call: TRBV15; j_call: TRBJ1-5; cdr3_nt: TGTGCCACCAGCAGAGACCCAGGACAGGGAGATCAGCCCCAGCATTTT; cdr3_aa: CATSRDPGQGDQPQHF
clone_size: -; d_call: -; v_call: TRBV20-1; j_call: TRBJ2-2; cdr3_nt: TGCAGTGCTAGAGGCAGGGACACCGGGGAGCTGTTTTTT; cdr3_aa: CSARGRDTGELFF
clone_size: -; d_call: -; v_call: TRBV4-1; j_call: TRBJ1-5; cdr3_nt: TGCGCCAGCAGCCAAGTTGAACAGAGCAATCAGCCCCAGCATTTT; cdr3_aa: CASSQVEQSNQPQHF
clone_size: many; d_call: -; v_call: TRBV12-3/TRBV12-4; j_call: TRBJ2-3; cdr3_nt: TGTGCCAGCAGTCGAGGGGGGTACACAGATACGCAGTATTTT; cdr3_aa: CASSRGGYTDTQYF
clone_size: -; d_call: -; v_call: TRBV9; j_call: TRBJ2-4; cdr3_nt: TGTGCCAGCAGCGTAGATCCAGGGGTGGCCAAAAACATTCAGTACTTC; cdr3_aa: CASSVDPGVAKNIQYF
clone_size: many; d_call: -; v_call: TRBV6-1; j_call: TRBJ2-1; cdr3_nt: TGTGCCAGCAGTCCGACAGTTCCTTCCTACAATGAGCAGTTCTTC; cdr3_aa: CASSPTVPSYNEQFF
clone_size: -; d_call: -; v_call: TRBV29-1; j_call: TRBJ2-3; cdr3_nt: TGCAGCGCCACAATGGAGGGGGATACGCAGTATTTT; cdr3_aa: CSATMEGDTQYF
clone_size: -; d_call: -; v_call: TRBV28; j_call: TRBJ2-1; cdr3_nt: TGTGCCAGCAGAAAAATTAGGAACCTAGCGACTGAGCAGTTCTTC; cdr3_aa: CASRKIRNLATEQFF
clone_size: many; d_call: -; v_call: TRBV10-3; j_call: TRBJ2-5; cdr3_nt: TGTGCCATCAGTGGAAGTACGGGTGACGAGACCCAGTACTTC; cdr3_aa: CAISGSTGDETQYF
clone_size: -; d_call: TRBD1; v_call: TRBV20-1; j_call: TRBJ1-6; cdr3_nt: TGCAGTGCTAGACCAGGACAGGGTTCCTACGCTTCACCCCTCCACTTT; cdr3_aa: CSARPGQGSYASPLHF
clone_size: -; d_call: -; v_call: TRBV7-9; j_call: TRBJ1-1; cdr3_nt: TGTGCCAGCAGCTCAACTGATAGTTTGACACAGAACACTGAAGCTTTCTTT; cdr3_aa: CASSSTDSLTQNTEAFF
clone_size: few; d_call: -; v_call: TRBV19; j_call: TRBJ1-1; cdr3_nt: TGTGCCTCCCGAAGTCTAGAGGGAGGGGAGAGCACTGAAGCTTTCTTT; cdr3_aa: CASRSLEGGESTEAFF
clone_size: few; d_call: TRBD1; v_call: TRBV5-5; j_call: TRBJ1-3; cdr3_nt: TGTGCCAGCAGCTTCGGGACAGTAAGTGGAAACACCATATATTTT; cdr3_aa: CASSFGTVSGNTIYF
clone_size: -; d_call: TRBD1; v_call: TRBV12-3/TRBV12-4; j_call: TRBJ2-7; cdr3_nt: TGTACCAATCAGTTTCCGACAGGGGGTAGCTACGAGCAGTACTTC; cdr3_aa: CTNQFPTGGSYEQYF
clone_size: -; d_call: -; v_call: TRBV7-2; j_call: TRBJ2-1; cdr3_nt: TGTGCCAGCAGCTTAGCGCTAGGGGGTACCTACAATGAGCAGTTCTTC; cdr3_aa: CASSLALGGTYNEQFF
clone_size: few; d_call: -; v_call: TRBV20-1; j_call: TRBJ2-6; cdr3_nt: TGCAGTGCTAGTCGGCAGACTGGGGCCAACGTCCTGACTTTC; cdr3_aa: CSASRQTGANVLTF
clone_size: -; d_call: TRBD1; v_call: TRBV29-1; j_call: TRBJ2-5; cdr3_nt: TGCAGCCTTGGAGAGACAGGGGGCGCGATTGAAGAGACCCAGTACTTC; cdr3_aa: CSLGETGGAIEETQYF
clone_size: few; d_call: TRBD1; v_call: TRBV18; j_call: TRBJ1-1; cdr3_nt: TGTGCCAGCTCACCCGGGACAGCAGGGGCGAACACTGAAGCTTTCTTT; cdr3_aa: CASSPGTAGANTEAFF
clone_size: -; d_call: -; v_call: TRBV12-3/TRBV12-4; j_call: TRBJ2-5; cdr3_nt: TGTGCCAGCACCCCCCCCGTCGTGGAGACCCAGTACTTC; cdr3_aa: CASTPPVVETQYF
clone_size: few; d_call: -; v_call: TRBV5-1; j_call: TRBJ1-4; cdr3_nt: TGCGCCAGCAGCCAACTCCCGGACAGACTAAATGAAAAACTGTTTTTT; cdr3_aa: CASSQLPDRLNEKLFF
clone_size: -; d_call: TRBD1; v_call: TRBV6-1; j_call: TRBJ2-1; cdr3_nt: TGTGCCACCGGGACAGCCATAAAAAGTGAGCAGTTCTTC; cdr3_aa: CATGTAIKSEQFF
clone_size: many; d_call: -; v_call: TRBV11-2; j_call: TRBJ1-5; cdr3_nt: TGTGCCAGCAGCTTAAACAGCTATCAGCCCCAGCATTTT; cdr3_aa: CASSLNSYQPQHF
clone_size: -; d_call: -; v_call: TRBV25-1; j_call: TRBJ2-1; cdr3_nt: TGTGCCAGCAGTGATGGGCTGGGGCAGTTCTTC; cdr3_aa: CASSDGLGQFF
clone_size: many; d_call: -; v_call: TRBV2; j_call: TRBJ2-5; cdr3_nt: TGTGCCAGCAACCCGGGTGAGACCCAGTACTTC; cdr3_aa: CASNPGETQYF